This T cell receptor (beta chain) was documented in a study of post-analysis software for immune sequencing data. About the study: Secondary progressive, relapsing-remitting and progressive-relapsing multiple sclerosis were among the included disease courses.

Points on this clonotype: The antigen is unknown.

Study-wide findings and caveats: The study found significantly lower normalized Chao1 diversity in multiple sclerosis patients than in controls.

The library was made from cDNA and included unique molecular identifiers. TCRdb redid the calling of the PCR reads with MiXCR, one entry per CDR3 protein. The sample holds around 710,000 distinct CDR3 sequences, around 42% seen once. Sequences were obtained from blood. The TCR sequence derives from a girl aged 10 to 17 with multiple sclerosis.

The chain's CDR3 is CASSLESGSSDTQYF. CDR3 DNA sequence: TGTGCCAGCAGTTTGGAGAGCGGGAGTTCAGATACGCAGTATTTT. This chain connects TRBV28 to TRBJ2-3, with 8 bases matching TRBD2. CDR1 is MDHEN and CDR2 is SYDVKM in the germline V gene. V lost 3 bases and J lost 4; bases outside the gene matches: 6. The CDR3 length is 15 residues.